This T cell receptor beta chain was documented in a study of T-cell reconstitution after alpha-beta-depleted transplantation in children. Unique molecular identifiers were built into the TCRbeta library. TCRdb called the PCR reads again in MiXCR, with one record for every CDR3 protein. The table lists about 240,000 distinct CDR3 sequences, about 26% of them singletons, with 2.6% in the top ten. Findings and limits, study-wide: The high TCRbeta diversity at day 60 in some patients came from surviving recipient T cells and thymic progenitors. Expanded clones from the graft, numbering several hundred, reportedly supplied alpha-beta T cells about two months after transplant.

Germline V gene data show CDR1 as SNHLY and CDR2 as FYNNEI. The CDR3 length is 12 residues. V was shortened by 7 bases and J by 3 bases, with 10 bases between the two germline ends. This clonotype occurred a few times. Its target is not known. The clonotype originates from a girl aged 2-10 years with Fanconi anemia, due to receive a stem cell transplant. The input for sequencing was PBMCs, taken before TCRalphabeta/CD19-depleted stem cell transplant. The chain employs TRBV2 and TRBJ2-7; possible D gene TRBD1, 5 bases. The DNA of the CDR3 is TGTGCCAGCATCAGACAGAACTACGAGCAGTACTTC. Translated, it gives CASIRQNYEQYF.